This T cell receptor (beta chain) originates from a study of monozygotic twins with inflammatory bowel disease. Overall study results and limits: No single strong signal or clonotype associated with IBD was supported. Especially with disease activity, IBD patients shared fewer clonotypes with others than healthy twins did.

To note about this clonotype: What it binds is unknown.

One blood sample of approximately 2.7 ml was taken from each donor. TCRdb re-analyzed the 5' RACE reads; it lists each CDR3 protein once, without DNA. The sample includes roughly 320,000 distinct CDR3 sequences. Germline V gene data show CDR1 as SGHAT and CDR2 as FQNNGV. This CDR3 region has 17 residues. The clonotype originates from a human donor with ulcerative colitis or Crohn's disease, or a healthy co-twin of an affected twin (not recorded which). What was sequenced was blood. The gene calls are TRBV11-2 and TRBJ1-3; TCRdb's D gene call, TRBD1, goes unchecked for lack of DNA. Here the CDR3 reads CASSSKPGGSFGNTIYF. Based on the CDR3 plus reference TRBV11-2 and TRBJ1-3, the full variable domain is EAGVAQSPRYKIIEKRQSVAFWCNPISGHATLYWYQQILGQGPKLLIQFQNNGVVDDSQLPKDRFSAERLKGVDSTLKIQPAKLEDSAVYLCASSSKPGGSFGNTIYFGEGSWLTVV.